One and the same sample provided the 15 T cell receptor beta chains below, sequenced in a study of T cell repertoires in cytomegalovirus infection. These TCRs are of unknown antigen specificity. TCRdb re-derived calls from the reads in MiXCR, one entry per CDR3 protein. The sample holds some 700,000 distinct CDR3 sequences, 30% to 35% seen once. The sequencing used cultured PBMCs, collected from culture after CMV antigen stimulation. Source of these receptors: a human donor in good health (CMV status not recorded). Some clones in this sample may be carry-over from other donors' samples.

The V and J genes are TRBV6-1 and TRBJ1-2, with a tentative D call TRBD1 (5 bases). The V end lost 7 bases, the J end lost 6 bases, and 21 bases lay between the germline ends. Germline-derived CDR1 and CDR2 are MNHNS and SASEGT. The CDR3 covers 15 residues. In nucleotides, the CDR3 is TGTGCCAGCATTCATAGAGGGGCGTCCCCTAATGGCTACACCTTC. Amino acid sequence: CASIHRGASPNGYTF.

Concerning this clonotype itself: The junction does not match germline at one end; this may be a read error. This chain joins TRBV11-3 and TRBJ1-5; perhaps TRBD1 as D (6 bases). The CDR3 covers 13 residues. In germline, CDR1 is SGHNT, CDR2 YENEEA. CDR3 DNA: TGTGCCTGCAGCTTACAGGGCATCCAGCCCCAGCATTTT. This sequence encodes CACSLQGIQPQHF. Based on the CDR3 plus reference TRBV11-3 and TRBJ1-5, the full variable domain is EAGVVQSPRYKIIEKKQPVAFWCNPISGHNTLYWYLQNLGQGPELLIRYENEEAVDDSQLPKDRFSAERLKGVDSTLKIQPAELGDSAVYLCACSLQGIQPQHFGDGTRLSIL.

This clonotype was recorded a few times. The CDR3: CASSLTSEDTQYF. DNA of the CDR3: TGCGCCAGCAGCCTCACGTCGGAAGATACGCAGTATTTT. The chain recombines TRBV4-1 with TRBJ2-3; no clear D gene. V lost 4 bases, J lost 5 bases, and 10 bases lay in between. Germline V CDR1 and CDR2: MGHRA, YSYEKL. The CDR3 length is 13 residues.

This clonotype was found a few times. This chain uses TRBV7-9 with TRBJ2-4; D gene uncertain. This CDR3 region has 14 residues. CDR1 and CDR2 (germline): SEHNR, FQNEAQ (reference sequence). The V end lost 1 base, the J end lost 3 bases, and 7 bases lay between the germline ends. The CDR3 sequence: CASSLDGDKNIQYF. Here the CDR3 DNA reads TGTGCCAGCAGCTTAGATGGCGACAAAAACATTCAGTACTTC.

In its sample, this clonotype was seen many times. The chain combines TRBV7-9 with TRBJ2-3; maybe TRBD1 (5 bases). CDR3 length equals 14 residues. The V end lost 2 bases, the J end lost 5 bases, and 11 bases lay between the germline ends. Germline assignment: CDR1 SEHNR and CDR2 FQNEAQ (reference sequence). The CDR3, as DNA: TGTGCCAGCAGCTTATTGGCAGGGCTAGATACGCAGTATTTT. This encodes CASSLLAGLDTQYF.

The DNA of the CDR3 is TGTGCCAGCAGTGGAGGACTAGCGGGAAGCTCCTACGAGCAGTACTTC. This sequence encodes CASSGGLAGSSYEQYF. The gene calls are TRBV12-3 or TRBV12-4 and TRBJ2-7, with TRBD2 matching over 12 bases. The CDR3 loop spans 16 amino acids. V dropped 5 bases and J dropped 0; count of bases not matched to a gene: 5.

This clonotype was seen repeatedly, ten times or more. In DNA, the CDR3 is TGTGCCAGCAGCTTAAGTCCGGGAGGGGAGCAGTTCTTC. It translates to CASSLSPGGEQFF. The chain joins TRBV7-2 to TRBJ2-1; 8 bases map to TRBD2. Germline CDR1 and CDR2: SGHTA and FQGNSA. J lost 10 bases, V lost 2 bases, and 4 bases had no gene match. The CDR3 spans 13 residues.

J is TRBJ2-1 and V is TRBV11-3; D gene ambiguous. The V gene's germline CDR1 is SGHNT and CDR2 YENEEA. V was cut by 5 bases and J by 4 bases, with 9 bases left in between. The CDR3 spans 13 residues. CDR3 in DNA: TGTGCCAGCAGCCACGGACCGTACAATGAGCAGTTCTTC. It translates to CASSHGPYNEQFF.

The table lists this clonotype with a few counts. The rearrangement uses TRBV7-2 and TRBJ1-4, with no clear D. Germline V gene sequence: CDR1 SGHTA, CDR2 FQGNSA. Trimming pared 1 base from V and 7 bases from J, leaving 10 bases between. This CDR3 contains 14 residues. The CDR3 spells CASSLGTQVEKLFF. The CDR3 nucleotides are TGTGCCAGCAGCTTAGGAACCCAAGTTGAAAAACTGTTTTTT.

The chain carries TRBV6-2 or TRBV6-3 and TRBJ2-7; the D gene is possibly TRBD2 (5 bases). This CDR3 is built from 15 residues. Germline V lookup: CDR1 MNHEY, CDR2 SVGEGT. With 2 bases removed from V and 7 bases from J, the gap between germline ends came to 18 bases. The DNA for the CDR3 is TGTGCCAGCAGTTACCAGAGGAGCGGCCCTTGGGAGCAGTACTTC. Amino acid sequence: CASSYQRSGPWEQYF.

This chain links TRBV6-1 with TRBJ2-7; D possibly corresponds to TRBD2 (6 bases). The CDR3 totals 14 residues. Trimming removed 6 bases at V and 6 bases at J, with 18 bases between. The germline CDR1 and CDR2 sequences are MNHNS and SASEGT. As DNA, the CDR3 is TGTGCCAGCAGGAATGACCGTGGGGGAGGCGAGCAGTACTTC. Residues: CASRNDRGGGEQYF.

The chain carries TRBV7-8 and TRBJ1-5, with 7 bases matching TRBD1. V lost 1 base to trimming and J lost 3 bases; unmatched junction nucleotides: 3. This CDR3 contains 15 residues. Per the germline V gene, CDR1 is SGHVS and CDR2 is FQNEAQ. The CDR3: CASSLEGAFNQPQHF. The CDR3 region has the DNA TGTGCCAGCAGCTTAGAGGGGGCGTTCAATCAGCCCCAGCATTTT.

This sequence joins TRBV7-4 and TRBJ2-7, with D possibly TRBD2 on 6 matching bases. The CDR3 totals 18 residues. The germline gives CDR1 SGHVT, CDR2 SQSDAQ. V was trimmed by 3 bases and J by 4 bases, leaving 25 bases between them. CDR3 residues: CASSLRGPVRGGAYEQYF. The CDR3 region has the DNA TGTGCCAGCAGCTTGCGGGGACCCGTGCGTGGGGGAGCGTACGAGCAGTACTTC.

The chain employs TRBV20-1 and TRBJ2-3; TRBD2 might be the D (5 bases). The CDR3 consists of 15 residues. V lost 3 bases to trimming and J lost 1 base, with 14 bases between them. CDR1 and CDR2 from the germline V gene are DFQATT and SNEGSKA (reference sequence). The DNA for the CDR3 is TGCAGTGCTAGTTCGAGCGGATCAGGCACAGATACGCAGTATTTT. This translates into CSASSSGSGTDTQYF.

This chain links TRBV7-8 with TRBJ2-5, with D perhaps matching TRBD1 (6 bases). V was cut by 6 bases and J by 1 base, with 15 bases left in between. From germline, CDR1 is SGHVS and CDR2 FQNEAQ. CDR3 length: 15 residues. Here the CDR3 reads CASSSRADSQETQYF. The CDR3 coding sequence is TGTGCCAGCAGTTCTCGAGCGGACAGCCAAGAGACCCAGTACTTC.